The clone carrying this T cell receptor (beta chain) has a handful of counts. Two replicates per tumor sample, mostly from roughly 4.9 ug of genomic DNA. Sequencing was performed with immunoSEQ multiplex PCR; in TCRdb, only in-frame clones are kept and a portion is missing. The sample lists 6,500 to 9,000 clones; 48% were seen once. This sample is drawn from a study of neoadjuvant anti-PD-1 for oral cavity cancer. As for the study in general: Patients without progression received a fourth nivolumab dose around day 43, then surgical resection on days 50-56.

The germline V gene encodes CDR1 KGHSH and CDR2 LQKENI. The CDR3 runs to 17 residues. Trimming at V came to 5 bases and at J to 2 bases, leaving 12 bases not matched to a gene. Patients were newly diagnosed with stage II-IVA oral cavity squamous cell carcinoma without prior systemic or radiation treatment. The receptor's source is a person aged 40 to 85 with oral cavity squamous cell carcinoma. The chain uses TRBV18 and TRBJ2-5, with 9 bases aligning to TRBD1. The sequences come from tumor tissue, collected before nivolumab (anti-PD-1) treatment. The CDR3 loop reads CASSSSPTGGRQETQYF. As DNA, the CDR3 is TGTGCCAGCTCATCCTCGCCTACAGGGGGCCGACAAGAGACCCAGTACTTC.